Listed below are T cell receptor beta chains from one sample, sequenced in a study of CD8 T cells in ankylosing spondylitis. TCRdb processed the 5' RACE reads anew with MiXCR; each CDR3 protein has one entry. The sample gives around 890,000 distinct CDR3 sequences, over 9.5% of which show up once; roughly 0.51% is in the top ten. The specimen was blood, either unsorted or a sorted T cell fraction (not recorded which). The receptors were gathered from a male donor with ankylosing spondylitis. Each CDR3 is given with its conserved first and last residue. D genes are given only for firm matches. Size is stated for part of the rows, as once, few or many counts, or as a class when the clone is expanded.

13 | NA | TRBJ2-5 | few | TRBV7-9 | TGTGCCAGCAGCCTAATCTCCGGGACCTCTAAAGACTTC | CASSLISGTSKDF
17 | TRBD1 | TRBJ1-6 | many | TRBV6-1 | TGTGCCAGCAGTGCCACCCCTAGGGGACAGAATAATTCACCCCTCCACTTT | CASSATPRGQNNSPLHF
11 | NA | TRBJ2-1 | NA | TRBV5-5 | TGTGCCAGCAACTTCGACAATGAGCAGTTCTTC | CASNFDNEQFF
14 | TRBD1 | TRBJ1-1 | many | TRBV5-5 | TGTGCCAGCAGTCCGACAGGGGGGAACACTGAAGCTTTCTTT | CASSPTGGNTEAFF
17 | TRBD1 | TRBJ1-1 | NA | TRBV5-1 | TGCGCCAGCAGCTTGGCCCCGAGTGGACAGGGGAACACTGAAGCTTTCTTT | CASSLAPSGQGNTEAFF
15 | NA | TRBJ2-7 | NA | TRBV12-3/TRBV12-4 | TGTGCCAGCAGAAAGGAGGGGACGAAACCCCACGAGCAGTACTTC | CASRKEGTKPHEQYF
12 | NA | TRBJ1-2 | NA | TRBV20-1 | TGCAGTGCTAGTGCGGGCTGGAATGGCTACACCTTC | CSASAGWNGYTF
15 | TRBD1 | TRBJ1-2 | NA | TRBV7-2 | TGTGCCAGCAGCTTAGCGGGGACAGGGGGTAAGGGCTACACCTTC | CASSLAGTGGKGYTF
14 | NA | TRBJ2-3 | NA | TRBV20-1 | TGCAGTGCTAGATACAGGGCAGGGACAGATACGCAGTATTTT | CSARYRAGTDTQYF
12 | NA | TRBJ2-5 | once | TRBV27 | TGTGCCAGCAGTCACAGAGAAGGGACCCAGTACTTC | CASSHREGTQYF
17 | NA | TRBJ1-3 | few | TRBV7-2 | TGTGCCAGCAGCTTACGGTCGTTTGCCCCGGGGGGAAACACCATATATTTT | CASSLRSFAPGGNTIYF
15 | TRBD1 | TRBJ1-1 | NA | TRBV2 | TGTGCCACATGCCGGGACAGAGAAGTCCTCACTGAAGCTTTCTTT | CATCRDREVLTEAFF
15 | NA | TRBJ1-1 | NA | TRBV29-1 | TGCAGCGTTGTGTATGAGGGGCACATGAACGCTGAAGCTTTCTTT | CSVVYEGHMNAEAFF
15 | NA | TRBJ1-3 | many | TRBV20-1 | TGCAGTGCGAGAGTCGGGGCCCCGTCTGGAAACACCATATATTTT | CSARVGAPSGNTIYF
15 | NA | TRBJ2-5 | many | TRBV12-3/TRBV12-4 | TGTGCCAGCAGCATTGACGGCCCCCCTTTCGGGGCCCAGTACTTC | CASSIDGPPFGAQYF
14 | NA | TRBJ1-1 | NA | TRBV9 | TGTGCCAGCAGCGTATTGGGCCCTCCAGGTGAAGCTTTCTTT | CASSVLGPPGEAFF
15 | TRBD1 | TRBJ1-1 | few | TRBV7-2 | TGTGCCAGCAGCGCCACCGGGACAGAGAACACTGAAGCTTTCTTT | CASSATGTENTEAFF
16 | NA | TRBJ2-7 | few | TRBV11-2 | TGTGCCAGCAGCTTAGCCGCGGTCGCGGGCATGAGCGAGCAGTACTTC | CASSLAAVAGMSEQYF
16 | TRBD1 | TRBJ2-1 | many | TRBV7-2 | TGTGCCAGCAGAGGACCGAGACAGGGGGACTACAATGAGCAGTTCTTC | CASRGPRQGDYNEQFF
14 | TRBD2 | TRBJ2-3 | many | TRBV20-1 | TGCAGTGCTAGGGGACTAGCGGGGGTAGATACGCAGTATTTT | CSARGLAGVDTQYF
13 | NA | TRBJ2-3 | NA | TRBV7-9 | TGTGCCAGCAGCCCCATCAGCACAGATACGCAGTGTTTT | CASSPISTDTQCF
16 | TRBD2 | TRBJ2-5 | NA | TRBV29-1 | TGCAGCGTTGAAGACCCTCCGGGACTAGCGGAAGAGACCCAGTACTTC | CSVEDPPGLAEETQYF
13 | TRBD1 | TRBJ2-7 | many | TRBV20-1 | TGCAGTGCAGAAGAGGACAGGGGCTACGAGCAGTACTTC | CSAEEDRGYEQYF
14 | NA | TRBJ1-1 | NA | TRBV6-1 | TGTGCCAGCAGGGCGGGGTCATCTAGGGCTGAAGCTTTCTTT | CASRAGSSRAEAFF
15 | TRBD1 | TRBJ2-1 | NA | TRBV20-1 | TGCAGTGCAACGTCTCGGACAGGGAGTTACAATGAGCAGTTCTTC | CSATSRTGSYNEQFF
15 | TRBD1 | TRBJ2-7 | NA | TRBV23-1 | TGCGCCAGCGTGGCCGGGACAGGGAATACCTACGAGCAGTACTTC | CASVAGTGNTYEQYF
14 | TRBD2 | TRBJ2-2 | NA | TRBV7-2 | TGTGCCAGCAGCCCAGGGCGGGAGACCGGGGAGCTGTTTTTT | CASSPGRETGELFF
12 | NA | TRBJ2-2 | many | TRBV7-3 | TGCGCCAGCTCGACCTTCACCGGGGAGCTGTTTTTT | CASSTFTGELFF
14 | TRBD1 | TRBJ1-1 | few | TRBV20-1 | TGCAGTGCTAGGGGGACAGGAGACGCCTCTGAAGCTTTCTTT | CSARGTGDASEAFF
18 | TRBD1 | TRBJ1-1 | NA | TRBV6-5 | TGTGCCAGCAGTTACGGACATCGGCGGACAGGGGTGAACACTGAAGCTTTCTTT | CASSYGHRRTGVNTEAFF
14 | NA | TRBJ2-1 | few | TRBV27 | TGTGCCAGCAGTTCGACAGTTTCTCGGAATGAGCAGTTCTTC | CASSSTVSRNEQFF
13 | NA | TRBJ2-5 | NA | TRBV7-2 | TGTGCCAGCAGCTTTCTCATCCAAGAGACCCAGTACTTC | CASSFLIQETQYF
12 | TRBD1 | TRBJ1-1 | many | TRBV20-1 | TGCAGTGCTAGACTCAGGGGGCACGAAGCTTTCTTT | CSARLRGHEAFF
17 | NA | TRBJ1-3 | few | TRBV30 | TGTGCCTGGAGTCCTCTTTCTCCCTCCAACTCTGGAAACACCATATATTTT | CAWSPLSPSNSGNTIYF
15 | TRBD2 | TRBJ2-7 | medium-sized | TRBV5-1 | TGCGCCAGCGCGGCGGGAAACCTACGGGGGGACGAGCAGTACTTC | CASAAGNLRGDEQYF
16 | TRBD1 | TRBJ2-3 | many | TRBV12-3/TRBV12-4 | TGTGCCAGCAGTATCCTCCGGGACAGGGGTTCCGATACGCAGTATTTT | CASSILRDRGSDTQYF
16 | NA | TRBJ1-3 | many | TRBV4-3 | TGCGCCAGCAGCCAAGTATGGTCGGCCTCTGGAAACACCATATATTTT | CASSQVWSASGNTIYF
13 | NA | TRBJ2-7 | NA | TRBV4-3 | TGCGCCAGCAGCCAAGATGTAAGCGGCGAGCAGTACTTC | CASSQDVSGEQYF
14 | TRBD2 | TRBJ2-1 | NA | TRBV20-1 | TGCAGTGCTCCGCGGGAGGGGATGTCCAATGAGCAGTTCTTC | CSAPREGMSNEQFF
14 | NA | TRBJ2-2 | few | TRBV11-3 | TGTGCCAGCAGCCCCGGGGCGTACACCGGGGAGCTGTTTTTT | CASSPGAYTGELFF
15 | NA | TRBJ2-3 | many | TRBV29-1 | TGCAGCGTTGAGGGTGGGGTATCGGGCACAGATACGCAGTATTTT | CSVEGGVSGTDTQYF
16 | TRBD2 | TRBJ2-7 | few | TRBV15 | TGTGCCACCAGCAGAGAAGGCCTAGCGGGAAGCTACGAGCAGTACTTC | CATSREGLAGSYEQYF
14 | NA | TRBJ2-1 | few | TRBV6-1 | TGTGCCAGCAGTCCACAACTCAGTAGCGATGAGCAGTTCTTC | CASSPQLSSDEQFF
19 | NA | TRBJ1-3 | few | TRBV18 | TGTGCCAGCTCACCGAGACACGGCGATTGGAAGAGCTCTGGAAACACCATATATTTT | CASSPRHGDWKSSGNTIYF
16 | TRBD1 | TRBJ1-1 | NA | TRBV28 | TGTGCCAGCAGTTTATTTACGGGACAGGGTCACGCTGAAGCTTTCTTT | CASSLFTGQGHAEAFF
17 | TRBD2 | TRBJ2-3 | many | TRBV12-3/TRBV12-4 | TGTGCCAGCAGGCGGCGGGGGGGGCCAGCTAGCACAGATACGCAGTATTTT | CASRRRGGPASTDTQYF
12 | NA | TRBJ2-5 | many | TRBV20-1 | TGCAGTGCTAGACGGGCGCAAGAGACCCAGTACTTC | CSARRAQETQYF
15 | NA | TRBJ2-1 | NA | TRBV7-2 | TGTGCCAGCAGTATAGACAGTAATCGGAACAATGAGCAGTTCTTC | CASSIDSNRNNEQFF
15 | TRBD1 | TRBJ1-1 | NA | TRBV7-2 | TGTGCCAGCAGTTTTTTGGGACAGGGGGCGACTGAAGCTTTCTTT | CASSFLGQGATEAFF
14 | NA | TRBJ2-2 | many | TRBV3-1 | TGTGCCAGCAGCCAAGAACTAGCTATCGGGGAGCTGTTTTTT | CASSQELAIGELFF
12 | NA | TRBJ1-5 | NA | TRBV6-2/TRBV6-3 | TGTGCCAGCGGCAGACGGGATCAGCCCCAGCATTTT | CASGRRDQPQHF
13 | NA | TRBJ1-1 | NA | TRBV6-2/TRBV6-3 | TGTGCCAGCAGTTACGGATCAGTCACTCAAGCTTTCTTT | CASSYGSVTQAFF
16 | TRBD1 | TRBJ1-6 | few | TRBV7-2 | TGTGCCAGCAGGGTGACAGGGACTTCCTATAATTCACCCCTCCACTTT | CASRVTGTSYNSPLHF
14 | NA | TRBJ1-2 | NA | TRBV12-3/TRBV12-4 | TGTGCCAGCAGTTTCCCCCCGGGATTCTATGGCTACACCTTC | CASSFPPGFYGYTF